The source of this T cell receptor beta chain is a study of blood T cell repertoires in COVID-19. Assay: immunoSEQ multiplex PCR; the TCRdb copy retains only in-frame clones and omits some. This sample carries 84,000 or so clones, roughly 74% of them seen once, and the ten largest clones take about 6%. Sequencing input: peripheral blood. The sequence derives from an older man with COVID-19, enrolled during active disease.

CDR3 protein: CASSFGQNTEAFF. CDR3 bases: TGCGCCAGCAGCTTCGGACAGAACACTGAAGCTTTCTTT. The V call is TRBV5-1, the J call TRBJ1-1; D might be TRBD1 (5 bases). This CDR3 is 13 amino acids long. Germline CDR1 SGHRS, CDR2 YFSETQ. The V and J ends lost 2 bases and 1 base respectively, with 6 bases between them.